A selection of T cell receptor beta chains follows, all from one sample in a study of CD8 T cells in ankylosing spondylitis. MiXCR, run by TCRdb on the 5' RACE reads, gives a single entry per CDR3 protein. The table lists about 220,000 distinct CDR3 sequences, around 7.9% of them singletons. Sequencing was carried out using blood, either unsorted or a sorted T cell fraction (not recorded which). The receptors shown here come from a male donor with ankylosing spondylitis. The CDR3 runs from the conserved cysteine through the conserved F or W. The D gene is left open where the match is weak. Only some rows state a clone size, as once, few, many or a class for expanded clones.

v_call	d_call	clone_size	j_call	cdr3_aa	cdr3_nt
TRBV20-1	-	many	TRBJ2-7	CSAPWGTGEQYF	TGCAGTGCACCGTGGGGCACCGGCGAGCAGTACTTC
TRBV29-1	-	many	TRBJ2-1	CSMGGHRMYDEQFF	TGCAGCATGGGAGGACACAGGATGTACGATGAGCAGTTCTTC
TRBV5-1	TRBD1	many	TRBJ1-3	CASSSRGTDETGNTIYF	TGCGCCAGCAGCTCACGCGGGACAGACGAAACTGGAAACACCATATATTTT
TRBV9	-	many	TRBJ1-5	CASSEGRANQPQHF	TGTGCCAGCAGCGAGGGCAGGGCAAATCAGCCCCAGCATTTT
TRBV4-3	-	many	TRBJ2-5	CASSQDYSSQYF	TGCGCCAGCAGCCAAGATTACAGTTCCCAGTACTTC
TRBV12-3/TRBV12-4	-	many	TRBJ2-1	CASSLAADYNEQFF	TGTGCCAGCAGTTTAGCGGCTGACTACAATGAGCAGTTCTTC
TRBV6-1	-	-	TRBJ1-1	CASRPLASAMNTEAFF	TGTGCCAGCAGGCCCCTCGCCAGTGCCATGAACACTGAAGCTTTCTTT
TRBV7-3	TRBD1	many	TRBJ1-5	CASSFDRDRLHF	TGTGCCAGCAGTTTTGACCGGGACAGGTTGCATTTT
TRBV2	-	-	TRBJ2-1	CASSGIEQFF	TGTGCCAGCAGCGGAATTGAGCAGTTCTTC
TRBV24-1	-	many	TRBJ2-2	CATSDYRNTGELFF	TGTGCCACCAGTGATTACAGGAACACCGGGGAGCTGTTTTTT
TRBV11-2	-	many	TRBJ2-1	CASSLFALYRRSYNEQFF	TGTGCCAGCAGCCTCTTCGCGTTATATCGCCGCTCCTACAATGAGCAGTTCTTC